These 13 T cell receptor beta chains were sequenced from one sample in a study of CD8+CD57+ T cells in acquired aplastic anemia. Researchers used genomic DNA as the template to profile TCR beta VDJ and CDR3. TCRdb used MiXCR to reprocess the reads, holding one entry per CDR3 protein. The data show more than 250,000 distinct CDR3 sequences, approximately 80% seen once. Patients picked for sequencing had shown CD8+CD57+ cell expansion detected by flow cytometry. The sequenced material came from sorted CD4+, CD8+, or CD8+CD57+ T cells (not recorded which) from PBMCs. Receptor source: a human donor with aplastic anemia.

Worth noting for this clonotype: Because the CDR3's place on the DNA is in doubt, the DNA is left out and the CDR3 is given as listed by TCRdb. J is TRBJ2-1 and V is TRBV7-6; the table names TRBD1, a call not compared with the DNA. In germline, CDR1 is SGHVS, CDR2 FNYEAQ. The CDR3 length equals 15 residues, ends included. Here the CDR3 reads CAGLGGAETQYFGFF.

This clonotype was seen a handful of times. The chain is built from TRBV7-8 and TRBJ1-1, with 7 bases matching TRBD1. Germline CDR1 reads SGHVS; CDR2 reads FQNEAQ. CDR3 size: 15 residues. The V segment lost 4 bases and the J segment 14 bases; nucleotides outside the gene matches: 19. The CDR3 sequence is CASSSGVTGGQVFFF. As DNA, the CDR3 is TGTGCCAGCAGCTCCGGGGTTACGGGTGGACAGGTCTTCTTCTTT.

Concerning this clonotype itself: Mismatch with germline at one junction end may stem from a read error. The V and J genes are TRBV9 and TRBJ2-3, with a weak D call TRBD1 (5 bases). This CDR3 is 15 amino acids long. Germline lookup yields CDR1 SGDLS and CDR2 YYNGEE. The CDR3 sequence: CASSVEMGRTGTQYF. CDR3 nucleotide sequence: TGTGCCAGCAGCGTAGAGATGGGGCGCACAGGTACGCAGTATTTT. Full variable domain (rest looked up from reference TRBV9 and TRBJ2-3): DSGVTQTPKHLITATGQRVTLRCSPRSGDLSVYWYQQSLDQGLQFLIQYYNGEERAKGNILERFSAQQFPDLHSELNLSSLELGDSALYFCASSVEMGRTGTQYFGPGTRLTVL.

The chain couples TRBV29-1 to TRBJ1-1, with D perhaps TRBD1 (6 bases). The CDR3 contains 14 residues. The V gene lost 8 bases and the J gene lost 0 bases, with 16 bases spanning the gap. CDR1 is SQVTM and CDR2 is ANQGSEA in the germline V gene. The CDR3 region is CSPLTGGVNTEAFF. The CDR3 DNA is TGCAGCCCTCTTACCGGGGGCGTGAACACTGAAGCTTTCTTT.

This clonotype was recorded once. The CDR3 end shows no conserved phenylalanine or tryptophan, and so a read error is likely. No DNA is shown, since the ends of the CDR3 on it are uncertain; the CDR3 is the one TCRdb lists. The chain links TRBV7-3 to TRBJ2-3; the table gives TRBD1 as D, unverified against the DNA. Counting both end residues, the CDR3 totals 13 amino acids. Germline CDR1 SGHTA, CDR2 FQGTGA. CDR3 in amino acids: CASSIRGAEIDKL.

About this clonotype: The CDR3 does not end in the conserved phenylalanine or tryptophan, so this is likely a read error. The rearrangement links TRBV2 to TRBJ1-4, with TRBD1 matching over 7 bases. The CDR3 is 15 amino acids. CDR1 SNHLY and CDR2 FYNNEI come from the germline V gene. As DNA, the CDR3 is TGTGCCAGCAGGGACGGGGGGACAGCTACGGAAAATCTGTTTCCA. It specifies CASRDGGTATENLFP.

Turning to this clonotype: A junction boundary mismatches the germline segment, possibly from a read error. The chain joins TRBV11-3 to TRBJ2-3; D is possibly TRBD1 (5 bases). Germline lookup yields CDR1 SGHNT and CDR2 YENEEA. The CDR3 runs to 13 residues. CDR3 coding DNA: TGTGCCAGCGGGGTAGGGCTCACAGGTACGCAGTATTTT. This gives the protein CASGVGLTGTQYF.

This clonotype was counted many times. The chain uses TRBV5-1 and TRBJ2-5, with 9 bases aligning to TRBD2. Germline V lookup: CDR1 SGHRS, CDR2 YFSETQ. The length of the CDR3 is 17 residues. V was pared by 0 bases and J by 4 bases, with 10 bases of the junction left unmatched. The CDR3 DNA reads as TGCGCCAGCAGCTTGGAAGTTGGTGGACTAGCGAGAGAGACCCAGTACTTC. Its translation is CASSLEVGGLARETQYF.

On this clonotype: One junction end disagrees with the germline gene, perhaps due to a read error. V usage is TRBV7-2 and J usage is TRBJ2-5, with D tentatively TRBD2 (7 bases). Looked up from germline, CDR1 is SGHTA and CDR2 is FQGNSA. The CDR3 runs 14 residues. In DNA form, the CDR3 reads TGTGCCAGCAGCAGGGGGGGGAGCAGCGACTACCAGCACTTC. It encodes CASSRGGSSDYQHF.

This sequence joins TRBV20-1 and TRBJ1-1; the D gene is possibly TRBD1 (5 bases). V lost 3 bases and J 1 base, leaving 12 bases between the germline ends. The CDR3 is made up of 14 amino acids. The V gene's germline CDR1 is DFQATT and CDR2 SNEGSKA (reference sequence). CDR3 coding DNA: TGCAGTGCTAGTTGGGGACGCAAGAACACTGAAGCTTTCTTT. Its translation is CSASWGRKNTEAFF.

This chain uses TRBV2 with TRBJ1-5; D unclear. V was pared by 3 bases and J by 7 bases, with 16 bases between. CDR1 is SNHLY, CDR2 FYNNEI, per germline. This CDR3 spans 15 amino acids. The CDR3 here is CASSEATGRKQPQHF. Written as DNA, the CDR3 is TGTGCCAGCAGTGAGGCCACTGGCAGAAAGCAGCCCCAGCATTTT.

The V call is TRBV7-2, the J call TRBJ1-2; 7 bases match TRBD1. Germline V CDR1 and CDR2: SGHTA, FQGNSA. The CDR3 covers 14 residues. The trim removed 1 base at V and 4 bases at J, leaving 3 bases unmatched. The CDR3 reads CASSLGQGAYGYTF. DNA for the CDR3: TGTGCCAGCAGCTTAGGACAGGGAGCCTATGGCTACACCTTC. Looking up the rest from reference TRBV7-2 and TRBJ1-2 gives the full variable domain: GAGVSQSPSNKVTEKGKDVELRCDPISGHTALYWYRQSLGQGLEFLIYFQGNSAPDKSGLPSDRFSAERTGGSVSTLTIQRTQQEDSAVYLCASSLGQGAYGYTFGSGTRLTVV.

The table lists this clonotype with a few counts. V and J are TRBV6-2 or TRBV6-3 and TRBJ2-6; TRBD1 matches 7 bases. V lost 8 bases, J lost 1 base, and 8 bases stayed unmatched. The length of the CDR3 is 16 residues. Germline values: CDR1 MNHEY, CDR2 SVGEGT. This chain's CDR3 is CASSDRVRSGANVLTF. CDR3 coding DNA: TGTGCCAGCTCAGACAGGGTCAGGTCTGGGGCCAACGTCCTGACTTTC.